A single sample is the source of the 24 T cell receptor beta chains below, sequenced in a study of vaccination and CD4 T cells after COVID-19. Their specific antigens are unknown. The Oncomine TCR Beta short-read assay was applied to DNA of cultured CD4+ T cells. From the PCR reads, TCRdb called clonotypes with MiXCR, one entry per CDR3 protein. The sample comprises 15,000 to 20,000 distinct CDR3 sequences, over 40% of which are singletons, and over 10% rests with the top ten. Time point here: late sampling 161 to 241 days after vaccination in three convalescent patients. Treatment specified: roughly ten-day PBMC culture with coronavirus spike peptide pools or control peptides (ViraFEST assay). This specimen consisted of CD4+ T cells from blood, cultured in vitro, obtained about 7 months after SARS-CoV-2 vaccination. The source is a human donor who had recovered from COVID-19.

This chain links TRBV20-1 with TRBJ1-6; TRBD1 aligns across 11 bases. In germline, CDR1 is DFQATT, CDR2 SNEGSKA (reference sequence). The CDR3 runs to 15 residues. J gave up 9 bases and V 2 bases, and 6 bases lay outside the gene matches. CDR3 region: CSARNRDRGTSPLHF. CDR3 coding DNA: TGCAGTGCTAGAAACCGGGACAGGGGGACTTCACCCCTCCACTTT.

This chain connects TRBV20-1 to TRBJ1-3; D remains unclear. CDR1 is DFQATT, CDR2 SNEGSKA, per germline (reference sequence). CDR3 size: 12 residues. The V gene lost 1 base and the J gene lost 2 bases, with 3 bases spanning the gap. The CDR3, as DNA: TGCAGTGCTAGAGCACCTGGAAACACCATATATTTT. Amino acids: CSARAPGNTIYF.

DNA of the CDR3: TGTGCCAGCAGTTCCGCCATTCGAGGCATCACTGAAGCTTTCTTT. As protein: CASSSAIRGITEAFF. This rearrangement joins TRBV6-5 to TRBJ1-1; D gene unclear. Germline V gene data show CDR1 as MNHEY and CDR2 as SVGAGI. This CDR3 comprises 15 residues. V lost 4 bases to trimming and J lost 4 bases, with 16 bases between them.

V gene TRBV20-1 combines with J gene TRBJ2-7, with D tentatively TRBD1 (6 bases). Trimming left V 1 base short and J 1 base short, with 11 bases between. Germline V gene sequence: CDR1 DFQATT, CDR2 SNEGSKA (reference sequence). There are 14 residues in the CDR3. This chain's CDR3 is CSARARGWSYEQYF. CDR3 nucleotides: TGCAGTGCTAGAGCCAGGGGCTGGTCCTACGAGCAGTACTTC.

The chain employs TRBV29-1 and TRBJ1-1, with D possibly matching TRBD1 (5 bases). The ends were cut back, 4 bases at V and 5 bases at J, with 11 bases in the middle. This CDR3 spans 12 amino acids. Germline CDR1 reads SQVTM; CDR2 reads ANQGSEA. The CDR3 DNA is TGCAGCGTTGTCCATCGGGGGACTGAAGCTTTCTTT. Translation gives CSVVHRGTEAFF. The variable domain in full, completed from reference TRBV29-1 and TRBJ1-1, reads SAVISQKPSRDICQRGTSLTIQCQVDSQVTMMFWYRQQPGQSLTLIATANQGSEATYESGFVIDKFPISRPNLTFSTLTVSNMSPEDSSIYLCSVVHRGTEAFFGQGTRLTVV.

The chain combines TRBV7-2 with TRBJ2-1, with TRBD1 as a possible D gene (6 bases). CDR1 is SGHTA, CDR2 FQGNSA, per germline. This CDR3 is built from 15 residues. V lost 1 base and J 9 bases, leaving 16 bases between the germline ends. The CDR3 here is CASSLVVGANVEQFF. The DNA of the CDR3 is TGTGCCAGCAGCTTAGTTGTGGGGGCCAATGTTGAGCAGTTCTTC.

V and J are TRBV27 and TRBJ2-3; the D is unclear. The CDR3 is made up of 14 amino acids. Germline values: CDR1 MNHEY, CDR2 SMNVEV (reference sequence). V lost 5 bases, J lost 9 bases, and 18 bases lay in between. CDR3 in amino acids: CASSTSESQGTQYF. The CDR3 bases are TGTGCCAGCAGTACCTCTGAGTCACAAGGGACGCAGTATTTT.

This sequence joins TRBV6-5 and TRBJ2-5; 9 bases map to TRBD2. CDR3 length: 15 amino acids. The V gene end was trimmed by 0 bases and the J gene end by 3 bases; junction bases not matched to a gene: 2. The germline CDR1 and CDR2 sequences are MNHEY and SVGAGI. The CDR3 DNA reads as TGTGCCAGCAGTTACTCAGCGGGGGGCAAAGAGACCCAGTACTTC. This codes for CASSYSAGGKETQYF.

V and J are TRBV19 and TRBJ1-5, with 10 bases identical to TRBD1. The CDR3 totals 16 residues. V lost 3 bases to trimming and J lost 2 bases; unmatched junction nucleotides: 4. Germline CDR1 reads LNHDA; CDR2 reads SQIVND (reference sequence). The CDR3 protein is CASSIETGGGNQPQHF. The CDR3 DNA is TGTGCCAGTAGTATCGAGACAGGGGGCGGCAATCAGCCCCAGCATTTT.

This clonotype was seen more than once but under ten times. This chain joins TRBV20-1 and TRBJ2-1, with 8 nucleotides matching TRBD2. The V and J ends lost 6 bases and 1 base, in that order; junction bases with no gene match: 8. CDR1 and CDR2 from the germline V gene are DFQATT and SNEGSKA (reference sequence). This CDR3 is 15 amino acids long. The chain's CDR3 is CSAESQRGSYNEQFF. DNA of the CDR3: TGCAGTGCGGAGTCTCAGCGGGGGTCCTACAATGAGCAGTTCTTC.

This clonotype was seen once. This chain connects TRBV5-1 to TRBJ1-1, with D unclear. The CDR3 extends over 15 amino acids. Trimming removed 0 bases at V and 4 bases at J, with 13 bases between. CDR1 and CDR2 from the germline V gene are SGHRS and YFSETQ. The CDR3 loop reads CASSLGSGRATEAFF. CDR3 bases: TGCGCCAGCAGCTTGGGGTCGGGGAGGGCCACTGAAGCTTTCTTT. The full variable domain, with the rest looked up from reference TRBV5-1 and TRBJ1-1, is KAGVTQTPRYLIKTRGQQVTLSCSPISGHRSVSWYQQTPGQGLQFLFEYFSETQRNKGNFPGRFSGRQFSNSRSEMNVSTLELGDSALYLCASSLGSGRATEAFFGQGTRLTVV.

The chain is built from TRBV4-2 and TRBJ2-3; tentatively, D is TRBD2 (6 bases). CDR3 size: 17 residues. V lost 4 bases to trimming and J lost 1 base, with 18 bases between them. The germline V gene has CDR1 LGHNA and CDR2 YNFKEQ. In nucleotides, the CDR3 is TGTGCCAGCAGCCCTCGACTAGTGGTATCAGGCACAGATACGCAGTATTTT. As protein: CASSPRLVVSGTDTQYF.

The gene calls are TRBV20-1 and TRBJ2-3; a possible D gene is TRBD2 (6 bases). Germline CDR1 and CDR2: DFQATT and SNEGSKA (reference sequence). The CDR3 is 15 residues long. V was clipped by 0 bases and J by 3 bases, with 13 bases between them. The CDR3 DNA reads TGCAGTGCTAGAGAAGCGGGCGGTGGGACAGATACGCAGTATTTT. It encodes CSAREAGGGTDTQYF.

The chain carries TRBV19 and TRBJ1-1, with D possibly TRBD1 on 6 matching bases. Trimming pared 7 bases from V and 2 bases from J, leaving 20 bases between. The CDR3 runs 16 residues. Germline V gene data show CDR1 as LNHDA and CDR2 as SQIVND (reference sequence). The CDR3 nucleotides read TGTGCCAGTACCAATGGGGGCGGGGGTGGCAACACTGAAGCTTTCTTT. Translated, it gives CASTNGGGGGNTEAFF.

The CDR3 here is CASRTSGSYQETQYF. The CDR3, as DNA: TGCGCCAGCAGGACTAGCGGGAGCTACCAAGAGACCCAGTACTTC. V usage is TRBV5-1 and J usage is TRBJ2-5, with 12 bases aligning to TRBD2. Germline trimming cut 5 bases from V and 0 bases from J; bases unmatched to any gene: 2. CDR1 is SGHRS, CDR2 YFSETQ, per germline. The CDR3 is made up of 15 amino acids.

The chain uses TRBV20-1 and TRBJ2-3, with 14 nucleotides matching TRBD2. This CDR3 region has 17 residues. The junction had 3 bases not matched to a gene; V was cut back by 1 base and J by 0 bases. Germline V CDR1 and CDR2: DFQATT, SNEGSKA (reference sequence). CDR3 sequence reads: CSARGTSGGRSTDTQYF. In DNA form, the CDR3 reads TGCAGTGCTAGAGGGACTAGCGGGGGGAGGAGCACAGATACGCAGTATTTT.

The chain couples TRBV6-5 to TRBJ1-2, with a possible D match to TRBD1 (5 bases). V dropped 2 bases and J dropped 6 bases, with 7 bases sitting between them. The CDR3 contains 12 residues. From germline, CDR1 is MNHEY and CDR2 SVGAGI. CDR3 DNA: TGTGCCAGCAGTTACGCGGGGGATGGCTACACCTTC. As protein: CASSYAGDGYTF.

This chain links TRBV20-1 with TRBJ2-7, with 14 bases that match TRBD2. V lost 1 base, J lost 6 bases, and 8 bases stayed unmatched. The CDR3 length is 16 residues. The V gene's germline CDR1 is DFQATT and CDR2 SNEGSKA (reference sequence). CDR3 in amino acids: CSARATSGRASIEQYF. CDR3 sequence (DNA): TGCAGTGCTAGAGCGACTAGCGGGAGGGCCTCCATCGAGCAGTACTTC.

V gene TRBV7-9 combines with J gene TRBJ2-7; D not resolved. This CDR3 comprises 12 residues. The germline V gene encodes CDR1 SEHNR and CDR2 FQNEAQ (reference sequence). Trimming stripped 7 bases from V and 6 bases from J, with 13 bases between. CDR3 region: CASTWYTSEQYF. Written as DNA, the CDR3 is TGTGCCAGCACTTGGTATACCTCCGAGCAGTACTTC.

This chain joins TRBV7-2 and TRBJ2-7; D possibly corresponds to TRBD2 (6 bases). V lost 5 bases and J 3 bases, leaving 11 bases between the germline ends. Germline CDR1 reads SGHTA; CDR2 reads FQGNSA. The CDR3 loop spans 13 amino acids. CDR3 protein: CASSQATSYEQYF. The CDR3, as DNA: TGTGCCAGCAGCCAGGCGACTAGCTACGAGCAGTACTTC. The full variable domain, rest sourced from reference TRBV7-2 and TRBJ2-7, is GAGVSQSPSNKVTEKGKDVELRCDPISGHTALYWYRQSLGQGLEFLIYFQGNSAPDKSGLPSDRFSAERTGGSVSTLTIQRTQQEDSAVYLCASSQATSYEQYFGPGTRLTVT.

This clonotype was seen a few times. The CDR3 DNA reads TGCAGTGCTGCGACTAGCGGGAGCAGCGAGACCCAGTACTTC. It is translated as CSAATSGSSETQYF. The genes are TRBV20-1 and TRBJ2-5; 12 bases map to TRBD2. Germline V gives CDR1 DFQATT, CDR2 SNEGSKA (reference sequence). The CDR3 is made up of 14 amino acids. With V trimmed by 5 bases and J by 5 bases, 6 bases remained unmatched.

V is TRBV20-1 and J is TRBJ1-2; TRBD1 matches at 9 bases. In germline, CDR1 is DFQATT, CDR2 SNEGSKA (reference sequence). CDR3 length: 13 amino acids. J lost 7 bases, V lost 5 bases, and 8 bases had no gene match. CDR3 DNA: TGCAGTGCTTCCCGGACAGGGGAAACTGGCTACACCTTC. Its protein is CSASRTGETGYTF.

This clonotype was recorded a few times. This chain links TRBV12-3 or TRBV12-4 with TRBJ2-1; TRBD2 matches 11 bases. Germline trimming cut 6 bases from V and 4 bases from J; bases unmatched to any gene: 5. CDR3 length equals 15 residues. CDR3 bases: TGTGCCAGCAGCAAGGGACTAGCGGTTTACAATGAGCAGTTCTTC. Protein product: CASSKGLAVYNEQFF.

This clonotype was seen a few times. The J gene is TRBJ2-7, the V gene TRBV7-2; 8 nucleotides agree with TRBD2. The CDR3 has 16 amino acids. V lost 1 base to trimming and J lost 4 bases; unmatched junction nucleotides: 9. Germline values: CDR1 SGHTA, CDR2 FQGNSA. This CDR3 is CASSLVGVAGRYEQYF. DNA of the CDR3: TGTGCCAGCAGCTTAGTGGGGGTAGCGGGAAGGTACGAGCAGTACTTC.